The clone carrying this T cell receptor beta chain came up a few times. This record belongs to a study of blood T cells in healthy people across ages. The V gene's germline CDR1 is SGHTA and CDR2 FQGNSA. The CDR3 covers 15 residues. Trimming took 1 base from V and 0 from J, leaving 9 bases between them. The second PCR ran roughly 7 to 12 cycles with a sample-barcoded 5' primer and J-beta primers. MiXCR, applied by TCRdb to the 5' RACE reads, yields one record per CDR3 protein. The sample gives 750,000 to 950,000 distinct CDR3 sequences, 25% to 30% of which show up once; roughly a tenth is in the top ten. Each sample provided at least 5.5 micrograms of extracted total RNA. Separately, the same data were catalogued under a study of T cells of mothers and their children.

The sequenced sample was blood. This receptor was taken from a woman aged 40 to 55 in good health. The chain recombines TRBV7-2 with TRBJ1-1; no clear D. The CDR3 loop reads CASSLDILVNTEAFF. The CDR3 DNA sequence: TGTGCCAGCAGCTTAGACATACTGGTGAACACTGAAGCTTTCTTT.